Following are 2 T cell receptor beta chains from one sample sequenced in a study of T cells after yellow fever vaccination (dated by TCRdb to between 2017 and 2020). The treatment or condition label for this specimen denotes: live attenuated yellow fever vaccine strain. Library preparation was by 5' RACE. The instrument was an Illumina NovaSeq 6000. Through fastp at Q25 and MiXCR, TCRdb rebuilt clones from the public reads, retaining in-frame beta chains. Each CDR3 protein gets just one entry, which takes the most common genes and DNA from the rows behind it. The sample profile shows about 320,000 distinct CDR3 sequences; around a tenth of them were found once. The ten largest clones capture about 3.3% of the sample. The sample here was CD4+ T cells sorted from PBMCs, taken 45 days after the yellow fever booster vaccination. The source is a man aged 18 to 30 who received the YFV17D yellow fever vaccine.

This rearrangement joins TRBV4-2 to TRBJ2-1, with no clear D. V was clipped by 0 bases and J by 11 bases, with 8 bases between them. Germline V gives CDR1 LGHNA, CDR2 YNFKEQ. There are 12 residues in the CDR3. CDR3 coding DNA: TGTGCCAGCAGCCAAGACGGGTTGAAGCAGTTCTTC. Its protein product is CASSQDGLKQFF.

The chain combines TRBV5-4 with TRBJ1-2; D remains unclear. This CDR3 is 13 amino acids long. The V gene's germline CDR1 is SGHNT and CDR2 YYREEE (reference sequence). The V gene lost 7 bases and the J gene lost 5 bases, with 15 bases spanning the gap. In DNA form, the CDR3 reads TGTGCCAGCCGCCTGGAGAGCTCTTATGGCTACACCTTC. Encoded protein: CASRLESSYGYTF.